The entry that follows covers one TCR beta chain sequence. The data were obtained in a study of T cell responses to AZD1222 COVID-19 vaccine. Profiled with immunoSEQ multiplex PCR; TCRdb holds only in-frame clones, not every one. The sample includes roughly 120,000 clones, around 90% of them seen just once. The CDR3 is 14 amino acids. In germline, CDR1 is MNHEY, CDR2 SVGEGT. V lost 4 bases and J lost 3, with 12 bases in between. The rearrangement joins TRBV6-2 or TRBV6-3 to TRBJ1-1, with a weak D call TRBD1 (6 bases). The sample was peripheral blood, taken 28 days after the second AZD1222 dose. This clonotype was sampled from an adult who received the AZD1222 COVID-19 vaccine. This CDR3 is CASSWSRGYTEAFF. The CDR3 region has the DNA TGTGCCAGCAGTTGGAGCAGGGGCTACACTGAAGCTTTCTTT.